Below, one TCR beta chain is given with its context. Its specificity is not known. Here the CDR3 omits its conserved ending phenylalanine or tryptophan, so a read error is the likely source. CDR1 MNHEY and CDR2 SVGEGT come from the germline V gene. V was pared by 5 bases and J by 6 bases, with 11 bases between. The CDR3 is 14 residues long. The source of the sample is a study of T cell repertoires in cytomegalovirus infection. Study-wide context: CMV infection and matching HLA type were both indicated by public TCR beta signatures.

General study results and limits: Cumulated frequencies of public TCR beta families served to identify carriers of CMV plus the relevant HLA. Dominant in the ex vivo response were TCR beta clonotypes restricted by HLA-C and specific for CMV.

TCRdb independently ran MiXCR on the reads; one entry per CDR3 protein. The sample lists more than 350,000 distinct CDR3 sequences, roughly 30% seen once, with roughly 15% in the top ten. The source of this sequence is a human donor in good health (CMV status not recorded). Some clones in this sample may be carry-over from other donors' samples. The chain has TRBV6-2 or TRBV6-3 and TRBJ1-6, with D perhaps matching TRBD1 (6 bases). The specimen sequenced was PBMCs. The CDR3: CASSRTDFNSPLHL. The DNA of the CDR3 is TGTGCCAGCAGTCGGACAGATTTTAATTCACCCCTCCACTTG.